The T cell receptor beta chain under discussion was sequenced for a study of blood T cell repertoires in COVID-19 (TCRdb year 2020). A note on the overall study: Collaborator samples came from the United States, Italy and Spain and covered acute and convalescent phases of COVID-19. HLA class I and class II types, where available, came from metadata supplied by the sample provider rather than from assay-based typing. A freely available public database, intended as a resource for researchers studying the immune response to SARS-CoV-2, is where the repertoires were released. The material from the prospective study consisted of cDNA or gDNA derived from T cells, B-cell-depleted T cells, or PBMCs. A de-identified subject ID, COVID-19 status, age in years and sex were almost always included in the sample metadata. The dataset comprised deeply sampled blood TCRbeta repertoires from subjects exposed to, actively infected with, or recovered from COVID-19. Samples came from the ongoing ImmuneRACE study (first 160 participants) plus 1,254 subjects from 6 global collaborators. The full study reports these points: How much clinical and demographic metadata was included differed by source and by participant, and the metadata was provided uncurated.

With respect to this clone: Its antigen target is currently unknown. No quality values exist for individual bases; no much larger clone is one base distant.

TCRbeta CDR3 regions were amplified from genomic DNA by means of the immunoSEQ Assay, a bias-controlled multiplex PCR. For the original study's pipeline: Nucleated cell counts per sample were estimated from amplification of reference gene primers within the assay. To quantify the absolute abundance of each unique TCRbeta CDR3 rearrangement, sequence reads were collapsed and filtered. Productive Simpson clonality was computed per sample as the square root of Simpson's diversity index over productive rearrangements. In TCRdb, the immuneACCESS table is reduced to in-frame sequences with V and J assigned. These tables do not hold every clone; where another copy was compared, an unresolved V gene accounts for under half, and the others remain unexplained. The V and J calls and clone size were taken over from that table, and D and trimming were inferred from the DNA. This sample comprises about 500,000 clones, roughly 89% of them detected only once. The ten largest clonotypes hold roughly 0.92% of the sample.

From the cysteine through the phenylalanine, the CDR3 covers 15 amino acids. Just the 45-base CDR3 DNA is kept, in frame starting at base 1. The CDR1 and CDR2 encoded by the germline V gene (reference sequence) are LNHNV and YYDKDF. The junction shows trimming of 0 bases on V and 4 bases on J, plus 12 bases between the germline ends. One collaborating source in Seattle enrolled patients during active infection and followed them longitudinally through the course of disease. Collaborating institutions collected whole blood in K2EDTA tubes following their own protocols. Collaborator samples were shipped for TCRbeta analysis as frozen whole blood, isolated PBMCs, or DNA extracted from either sample type.

Sequencing was performed on peripheral blood. This TCR came from a man between 18 and 35 years old with COVID-19, enrolled during active disease. Recombination joined TRBV15 with TRBJ2-5; matching of 6 bases hints at TRBD1 as the D gene. The CDR3 here reads CATSRDQGGSETQYF. The sequenced DNA: TGTGCCACCAGCAGAGATCAAGGGGGATCAGAGACCCAGTACTTC.